This entry lists 12 T cell receptor beta chains sequenced from one sample in a study of T cell responses to AZD1222 COVID-19 vaccine. Generated by immunoSEQ multiplex PCR, the TCRdb table keeps only in-frame clones and is missing some. The sample yields 65,000 to 70,000 clones, about nine tenths seen once. The sample consisted of peripheral blood, taken on day 0 of AZD1222 vaccination. These receptors came from an adult in good health.

V is TRBV3-1 (or the pseudogene TRBV3-2) and J is TRBJ1-2; no definite D call. V lost 4 bases to trimming and J lost 3 bases, with 15 bases between them. The CDR3 has 15 amino acids. CDR1 is LGHDT, CDR2 YNNKEL, per germline (reference sequence). The chain's CDR3 is CASSLWTVLDYGYTF. CDR3 nucleotide sequence: TGTGCCAGCAGCCTGTGGACGGTATTAGACTATGGCTACACCTTC.

The V and J genes are TRBV6-5 and TRBJ1-1; D gene unclear. Germline V gene sequence: CDR1 MNHEY, CDR2 SVGAGI. Trimming cost V 2 bases and J 0 bases, with 7 bases left between them. The CDR3 covers 14 residues. In DNA form, the CDR3 reads TGTGCCAGCAGTTACGGGTTAATGAACACTGAAGCTTTCTTT. Translated, it gives CASSYGLMNTEAFF.

The V gene is TRBV19, the J gene TRBJ2-4; perhaps TRBD2 as D (5 bases). Germline lookup yields CDR1 LNHDA and CDR2 SQIVND (reference sequence). Trimming cost V 8 bases and J 3 bases, with 14 bases left between them. The CDR3 length is 14 residues. For the CDR3, the DNA is TGTGCCAGTTGTAACTGGGGAGACAAAAACATTCAGTACTTC. Protein product: CASCNWGDKNIQYF.

In DNA form, the CDR3 reads TGTGCCAGCAGCCAAGCTTCCTACGAGCAGTACTTC. Its protein product is CASSQASYEQYF. This chain links TRBV4-2 with TRBJ2-7; D remains ambiguous. The germline V gene has CDR1 LGHNA and CDR2 YNFKEQ. The CDR3 sequence is 12 residues long. The V end was cut by 1 base, the J end by 1 base, with 2 bases between.

The gene calls are TRBV19 and TRBJ1-3, with 8 bases fitting TRBD1. This CDR3 contains 15 residues. The V gene's germline CDR1 is LNHDA and CDR2 SQIVND (reference sequence). The V gene end was trimmed by 0 bases and the J gene end by 8 bases; junction bases not matched to a gene: 6. The CDR3 here is CASSIDRQGQDTIYF. The CDR3, as DNA: TGTGCCAGTAGTATAGATCGACAGGGGCAAGACACCATATATTTT. The full variable domain, rest sourced from reference TRBV19 and TRBJ1-3, is DGGITQSPKYLFRKEGQNVTLSCEQNLNHDAMYWYRQDPGQGLRLIYYSQIVNDFQKGDIAEGYSVSREKKESFPLTVTSAQKNPTAFYLCASSIDRQGQDTIYFGEGSWLTVV.

This clone was recorded once. J is TRBJ2-2 and V is TRBV27; D gene uncertain. Germline lookup yields CDR1 MNHEY and CDR2 SMNVEV (reference sequence). V lost 3 bases to trimming and J lost 4 bases, with 15 bases between them. The CDR3 contains 16 residues. CDR3 residues: CASSFETDASTGELFF. The CDR3 DNA reads as TGTGCCAGCAGTTTCGAGACGGACGCCTCCACCGGGGAGCTGTTTTTT.

The gene calls are TRBV28 and TRBJ1-5; maybe TRBD1 (5 bases). The CDR3 spans 14 residues. CDR1 MDHEN and CDR2 SYDVKM come from the germline V gene. V was clipped by 3 bases and J by 3 bases, with 9 bases between them. CDR3 sequence reads: CASSFRAPNQPQHF. The CDR3, as DNA: TGTGCCAGCAGTTTCAGGGCCCCCAATCAGCCCCAGCATTTT.

This rearrangement joins TRBV11-1 to TRBJ2-7; D is perhaps TRBD1 (6 bases). Trimming stripped 5 bases from V and 1 base from J, with 12 bases between. This CDR3 contains 14 residues. Germline V lookup: CDR1 SGHAT, CDR2 FQDESV (reference sequence). CDR3 coding DNA: TGTGCCAGCAGCGCTGGACAGAGATCCTACGAGCAGTACTTC. Translation: CASSAGQRSYEQYF.

This sequence joins TRBV25-1 and TRBJ2-7; D may be TRBD2 (5 bases). Looked up from germline, CDR1 is MGHDK and CDR2 is SYGVNS. The length of the CDR3 is 11 residues. Trimming removed 11 bases from V and 7 bases from J, with 15 bases in between. The CDR3 sequence is CALREQEEQYF. DNA for the CDR3: TGTGCCTTGAGGGAGCAGGAGGAGCAGTACTTC.

The V call is TRBV28, the J call TRBJ2-2; 8 nucleotides agree with TRBD2. Germline CDR1 MDHEN, CDR2 SYDVKM. The junction had 8 bases not matched to a gene; V was cut back by 5 bases and J by 6 bases. The CDR3 consists of 15 residues. The CDR3 DNA reads as TGTGCCAGCAGTCTCCCGGGACTAGTCTCCGGGGAGCTGTTTTTT. This gives the protein CASSLPGLVSGELFF.

This clone was seen only a few times. V and J are TRBV20-1 and TRBJ1-5, with a weak D call TRBD1 (5 bases). The CDR3 extends over 14 amino acids. CDR1 is DFQATT, CDR2 SNEGSKA, per germline (reference sequence). Trimming stripped 3 bases from V and 3 bases from J, with 12 bases between. The CDR3 nucleotides are TGCAGTGCTAGTGTCGGGACGATCAATCAGCCCCAGCATTTT. It encodes CSASVGTINQPQHF.

J is TRBJ1-2 and V is TRBV28; 9 nucleotides agree with TRBD1. This CDR3 comprises 12 residues. V was clipped by 4 bases and J by 6 bases; unmatched bases: 0. CDR1 and CDR2 (germline): MDHEN, SYDVKM. CDR3 sequence (DNA): TGTGCCAGCAGTTGGGACAGGGATGGCTACACCTTC. It specifies CASSWDRDGYTF.